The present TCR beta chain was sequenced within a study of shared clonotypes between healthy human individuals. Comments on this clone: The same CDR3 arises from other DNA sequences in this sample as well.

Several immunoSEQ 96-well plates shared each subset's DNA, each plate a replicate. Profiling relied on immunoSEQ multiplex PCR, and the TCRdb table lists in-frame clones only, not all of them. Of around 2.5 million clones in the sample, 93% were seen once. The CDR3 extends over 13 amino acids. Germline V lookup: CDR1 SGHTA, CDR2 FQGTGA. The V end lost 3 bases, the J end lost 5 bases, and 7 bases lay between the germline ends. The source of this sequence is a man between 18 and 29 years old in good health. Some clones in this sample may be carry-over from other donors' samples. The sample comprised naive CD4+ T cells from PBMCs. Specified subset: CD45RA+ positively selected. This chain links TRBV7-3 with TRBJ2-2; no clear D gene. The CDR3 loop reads CASSFQGTGELFF. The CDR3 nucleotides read TGTGCCAGCAGCTTCCAAGGGACCGGGGAGCTGTTTTTT.